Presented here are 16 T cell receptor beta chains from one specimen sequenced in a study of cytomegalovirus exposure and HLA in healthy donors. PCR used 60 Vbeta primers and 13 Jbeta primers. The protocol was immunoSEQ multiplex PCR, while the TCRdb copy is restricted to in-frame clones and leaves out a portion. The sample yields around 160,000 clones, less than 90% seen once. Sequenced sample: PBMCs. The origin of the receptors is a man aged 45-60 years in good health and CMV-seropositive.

In DNA, the CDR3 is TGTGCCAGCAGCCAACCCCCCGGGGGGGGGTATACAGATACGCAGTATTTT. It translates to CASSQPPGGGYTDTQYF. The rearrangement links TRBV4-2 to TRBJ2-3; 8 bases match TRBD2. The CDR3 covers 17 residues. Germline CDR1 and CDR2: LGHNA and YNFKEQ. With 2 bases clipped from V and 3 bases from J, the junction kept 10 bases outside the gene matches.

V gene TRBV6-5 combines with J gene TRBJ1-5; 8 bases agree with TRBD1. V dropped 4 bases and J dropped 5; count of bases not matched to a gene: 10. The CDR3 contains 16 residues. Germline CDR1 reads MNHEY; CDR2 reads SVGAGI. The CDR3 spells CASSSQTGAPYQPQHF. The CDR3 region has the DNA TGTGCCAGCAGTTCCCAGACAGGGGCGCCCTATCAGCCCCAGCATTTT.

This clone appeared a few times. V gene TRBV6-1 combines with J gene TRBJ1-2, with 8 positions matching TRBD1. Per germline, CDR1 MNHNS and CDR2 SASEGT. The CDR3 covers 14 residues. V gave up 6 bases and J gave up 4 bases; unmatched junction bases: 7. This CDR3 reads CASRNRTGRYGYTF. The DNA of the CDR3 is TGTGCCAGCAGGAACAGGACAGGGCGCTATGGCTACACCTTC.

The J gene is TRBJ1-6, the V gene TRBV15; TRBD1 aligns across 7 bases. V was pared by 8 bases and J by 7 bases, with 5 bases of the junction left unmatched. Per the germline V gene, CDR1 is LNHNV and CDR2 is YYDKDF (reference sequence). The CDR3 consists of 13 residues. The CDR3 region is CATGWDRNSPLHF. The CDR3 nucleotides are TGTGCCACCGGGTGGGACAGAAATTCACCCCTCCACTTT.

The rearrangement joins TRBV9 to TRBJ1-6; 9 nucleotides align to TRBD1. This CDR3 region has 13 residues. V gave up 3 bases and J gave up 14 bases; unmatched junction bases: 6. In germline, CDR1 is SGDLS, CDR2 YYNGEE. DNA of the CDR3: TGTGCCAGCAGCGCTAAGGGACAGGGCGCCCTCCACTTT. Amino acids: CASSAKGQGALHF.

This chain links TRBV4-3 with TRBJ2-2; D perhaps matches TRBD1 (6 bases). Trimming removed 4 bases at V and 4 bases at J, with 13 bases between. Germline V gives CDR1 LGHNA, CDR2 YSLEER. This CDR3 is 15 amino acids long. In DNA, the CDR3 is TGCGCCAGCAGCCTAAACAGGGCAGGCACCGGGGAGCTGTTTTTT. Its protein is CASSLNRAGTGELFF.

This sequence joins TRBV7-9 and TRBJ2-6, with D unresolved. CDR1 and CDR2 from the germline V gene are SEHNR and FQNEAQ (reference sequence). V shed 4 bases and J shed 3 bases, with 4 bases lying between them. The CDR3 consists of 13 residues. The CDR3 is CASSSRGANVLTF. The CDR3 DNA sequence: TGTGCCAGCAGCTCCCGTGGGGCCAACGTCCTGACTTTC.

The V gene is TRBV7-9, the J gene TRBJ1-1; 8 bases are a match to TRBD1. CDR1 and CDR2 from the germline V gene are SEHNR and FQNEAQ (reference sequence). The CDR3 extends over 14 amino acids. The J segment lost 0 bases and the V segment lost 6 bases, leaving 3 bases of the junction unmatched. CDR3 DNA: TGTGCCAGCAGACCGGACAGGGTGAACACTGAAGCTTTCTTT. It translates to CASRPDRVNTEAFF.

CDR3 nucleotide sequence: TGTGCCAGCAGTTTATACCCCCTTAGCGGGAGGGAGGCAGATACGCAGTATTTT. This sequence encodes CASSLYPLSGREADTQYF. The chain combines TRBV27 with TRBJ2-3, with TRBD2 identical over 11 bases. CDR3 length: 18 amino acids. Germline CDR1 and CDR2: MNHEY and SMNVEV (reference sequence). V lost 1 base and J lost 4; bases outside the gene matches: 10.

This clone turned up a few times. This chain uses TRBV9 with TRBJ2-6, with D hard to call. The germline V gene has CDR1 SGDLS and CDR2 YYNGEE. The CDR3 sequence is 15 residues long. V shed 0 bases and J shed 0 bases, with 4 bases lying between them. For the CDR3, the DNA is TGTGCCAGCAGCGTAGGGCACTCTGGGGCCAACGTCCTGACTTTC. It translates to CASSVGHSGANVLTF.

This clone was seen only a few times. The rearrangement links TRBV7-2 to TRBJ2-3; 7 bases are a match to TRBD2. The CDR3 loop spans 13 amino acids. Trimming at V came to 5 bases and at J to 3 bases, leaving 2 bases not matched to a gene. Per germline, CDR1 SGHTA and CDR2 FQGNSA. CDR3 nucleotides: TGTGCCAGCAGCCTGGGGGGGACAGATACGCAGTATTTT. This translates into CASSLGGTDTQYF.

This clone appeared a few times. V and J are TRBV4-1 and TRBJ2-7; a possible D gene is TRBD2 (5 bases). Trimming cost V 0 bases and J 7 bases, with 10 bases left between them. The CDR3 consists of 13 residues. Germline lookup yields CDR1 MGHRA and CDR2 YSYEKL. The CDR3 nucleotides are TGCGCCAGCAGCCAAGACTTTTCGGGGGAGCAGTACTTC. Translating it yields CASSQDFSGEQYF.

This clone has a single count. In DNA, the CDR3 is TGTGCCAGCAGGGATACAGGGGCCACTAATGAAAAACTGTTTTTT. This translates into CASRDTGATNEKLFF. This chain uses TRBV6-5 with TRBJ1-4; 7 bases map to TRBD1. Germline V gene lookup returns CDR1 MNHEY and CDR2 SVGAGI. This CDR3 comprises 15 residues. With V trimmed by 6 bases and J by 2 bases, 6 bases remained unmatched.

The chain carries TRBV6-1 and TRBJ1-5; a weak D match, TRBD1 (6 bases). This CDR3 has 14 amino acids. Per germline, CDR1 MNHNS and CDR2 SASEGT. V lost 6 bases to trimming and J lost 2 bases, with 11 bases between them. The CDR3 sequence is CASRQGRGNQPQHF. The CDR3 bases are TGTGCCAGCAGACAGGGAAGGGGCAATCAGCCCCAGCATTTT.

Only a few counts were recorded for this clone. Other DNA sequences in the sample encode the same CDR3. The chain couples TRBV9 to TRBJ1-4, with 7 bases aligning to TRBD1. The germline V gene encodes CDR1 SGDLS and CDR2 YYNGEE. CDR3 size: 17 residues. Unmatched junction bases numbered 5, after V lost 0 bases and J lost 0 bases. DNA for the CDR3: TGTGCCAGCAGCGTAGGGGACAGCCTTGCAACTAATGAAAAACTGTTTTTT. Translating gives CASSVGDSLATNEKLFF.

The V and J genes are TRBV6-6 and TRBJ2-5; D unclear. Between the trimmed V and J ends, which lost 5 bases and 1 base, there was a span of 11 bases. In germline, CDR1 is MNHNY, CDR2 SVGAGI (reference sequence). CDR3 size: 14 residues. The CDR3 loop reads CASSTPAGQETQYF. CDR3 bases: TGTGCCAGCAGTACCCCTGCAGGCCAAGAGACCCAGTACTTC.